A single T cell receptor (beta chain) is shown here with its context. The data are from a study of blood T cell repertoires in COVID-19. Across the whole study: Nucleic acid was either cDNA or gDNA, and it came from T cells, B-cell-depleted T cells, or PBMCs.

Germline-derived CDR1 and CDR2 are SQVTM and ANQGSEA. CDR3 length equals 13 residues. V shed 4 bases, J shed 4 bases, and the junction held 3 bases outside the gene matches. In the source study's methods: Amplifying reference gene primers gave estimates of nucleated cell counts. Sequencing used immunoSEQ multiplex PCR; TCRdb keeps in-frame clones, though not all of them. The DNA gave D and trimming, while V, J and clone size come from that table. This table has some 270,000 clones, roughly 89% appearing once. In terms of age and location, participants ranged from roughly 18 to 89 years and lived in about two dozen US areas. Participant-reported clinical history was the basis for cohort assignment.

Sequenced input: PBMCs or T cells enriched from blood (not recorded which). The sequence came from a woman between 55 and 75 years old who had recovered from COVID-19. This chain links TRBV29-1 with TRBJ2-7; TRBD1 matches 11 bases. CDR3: CSVGGQGAYEQYF. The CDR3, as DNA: TGCAGCGTTGGCGGACAGGGGGCTTACGAGCAGTACTTC.